This TCR beta chain was retrieved from a study of OX40 agonist ivuxolimab in advanced cancers. This clone has just one count. Sequenced by immunoSEQ multiplex PCR; TCRdb stores in-frame clones only, minus some. Altogether 20,000 or so clones are present, 85% to 90% being singletons, with the ten largest covering roughly 30%. CDR1 is MDHEN and CDR2 is SYDVKM in the germline V gene. The CDR3 consists of 16 residues. The ends were cut back, 2 bases at V and 4 bases at J, with 15 bases in the middle. Sample: CD4+ or CD8+ T cells sorted from blood, taken in a trial of the OX40 agonist ivuxolimab. The source of this sequence is an adult with an advanced solid tumor such as melanoma, head and neck, liver or kidney cancer. The J gene is TRBJ1-3, the V gene TRBV28; D unresolved. The CDR3 DNA reads TGTGCCAGCAGTTTACCCGCCGGATCTTCCGGAAACACCATATATTTT. Amino acids: CASSLPAGSSGNTIYF.